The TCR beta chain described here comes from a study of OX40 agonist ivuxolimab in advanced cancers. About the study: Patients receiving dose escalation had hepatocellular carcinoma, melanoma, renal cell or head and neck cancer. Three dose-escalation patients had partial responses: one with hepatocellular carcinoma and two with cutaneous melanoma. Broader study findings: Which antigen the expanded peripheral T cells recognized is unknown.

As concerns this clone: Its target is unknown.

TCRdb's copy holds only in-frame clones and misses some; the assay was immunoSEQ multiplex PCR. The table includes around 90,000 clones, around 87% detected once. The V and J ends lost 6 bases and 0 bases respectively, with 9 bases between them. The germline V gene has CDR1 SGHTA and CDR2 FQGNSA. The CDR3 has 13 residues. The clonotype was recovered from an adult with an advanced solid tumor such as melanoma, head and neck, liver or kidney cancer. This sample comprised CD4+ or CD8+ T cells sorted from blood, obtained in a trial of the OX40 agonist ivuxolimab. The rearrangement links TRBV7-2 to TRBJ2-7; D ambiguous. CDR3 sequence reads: CASRVGISYEQYF. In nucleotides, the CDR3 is TGTGCCAGCAGGGTAGGGATCTCCTACGAGCAGTACTTC.